These 26 T cell receptor beta chains were sequenced from one sample in a study of identical twins. Each CDR3 protein is one row after TCRdb ran MiXCR on the 5' RACE reads. The data show a few hundred thousand distinct CDR3 sequences, approximately 24% seen once. This sample also appeared in a second study, on T cells expressing NK-cell markers.

Sequencing was done on a sample of CD4+ T cells sorted from blood. Every receptor here comes from a woman younger than 30 in good health.

As regards this clonotype: At one end, the junction sequence differs from germline, possibly due to a read error. The chain has TRBV27 and TRBJ1-4; no definite D call. CDR1 MNHEY and CDR2 SMNVEV come from the germline V gene (reference sequence). The CDR3 is 15 residues long. The CDR3: CASSISVATNEKLFF. The CDR3 DNA follows: TGTGCCAGCAGTATATCAGTTGCAACTAATGAAAAACTGTTTTTT.

The chain employs TRBV5-5 and TRBJ1-6; the match to TRBD1 covers 9 bases. Per the germline V gene, CDR1 is SGHKS and CDR2 is YYEKEE (reference sequence). This CDR3 has 14 amino acids. V lost 5 bases and J lost 9; bases outside the gene matches: 6. CDR3 bases: TGTGCCAGCAGATGGGGACAGGGTGCTTCACCCCTCCACTTT. Translating gives CASRWGQGASPLHF.

The rearrangement uses TRBV20-1 and TRBJ2-3, with unresolved D. V was clipped by 3 bases and J by 2 bases, with 12 bases between them. The CDR3 consists of 14 residues. Germline CDR1 is DFQATT and CDR2 is SNEGSKA (reference sequence). This CDR3 reads CSARSRVLTDTQYF. The CDR3 bases are TGCAGTGCTAGGAGCCGGGTACTCACAGATACGCAGTATTTT.

The chain recombines TRBV7-2 with TRBJ2-3; D might be TRBD2 (5 bases). The germline V gene has CDR1 SGHTA and CDR2 FQGNSA. The CDR3 runs 15 residues. V lost 2 bases, J lost 6 bases, and 15 bases lay in between. Here the CDR3 reads CASSLMGSSGDTQYF. The CDR3 DNA reads as TGTGCCAGCAGCTTAATGGGGAGCTCAGGTGATACGCAGTATTTT.

This clonotype was detected ten times or more. This chain links TRBV12-3 or TRBV12-4 with TRBJ2-1; TRBD2 matches 7 bases. V dropped 3 bases and J dropped 8; count of bases not matched to a gene: 10. CDR3 length equals 15 residues. This CDR3 is CASSFYAGVRYEQFF. In nucleotides, the CDR3 is TGTGCCAGCAGTTTTTACGCGGGAGTTAGATATGAGCAGTTCTTC.

This rearrangement joins TRBV6-5 to TRBJ1-2, with D possibly matching TRBD1 (5 bases). This CDR3 spans 15 amino acids. Germline V gene lookup returns CDR1 MNHEY and CDR2 SVGAGI. Trimming pared 0 bases from V and 8 bases from J, leaving 16 bases between. The CDR3 sequence is CASSYSKGQRGGYTF. Written as DNA, the CDR3 is TGTGCCAGCAGTTACTCGAAGGGGCAGAGAGGGGGCTACACCTTC.

The rearrangement links TRBV20-1 to TRBJ2-1, with 8 nucleotides matching TRBD2. The CDR3 sequence is 13 residues long. After removal of 4 bases from V and 9 bases from J, the junction contained 8 bases not matched to a gene. CDR1 and CDR2 from the germline V gene are DFQATT and SNEGSKA (reference sequence). CDR3 amino acids: CSATRSGDSEQFF. CDR3 in DNA: TGCAGTGCTACCCGTAGCGGGGATTCTGAGCAGTTCTTC.

This chain connects TRBV5-1 to TRBJ2-7, with D unresolved. The CDR3 totals 13 residues. Looked up from germline, CDR1 is SGHRS and CDR2 is YFSETQ. V lost 7 bases and J 1 base, leaving 12 bases between the germline ends. CDR3 loop: CASPGSWSYEQYF. Here the CDR3 DNA reads TGCGCCAGCCCGGGCAGTTGGTCCTACGAGCAGTACTTC.

This clonotype appeared a few times. The rearrangement joins TRBV6-1 to TRBJ1-6; 7 nucleotides align to TRBD1. The CDR3 covers 14 residues. Germline loops: CDR1 MNHNS, CDR2 SASEGT. With V trimmed by 6 bases and J by 5 bases, 4 bases remained unmatched. The DNA of the CDR3 is TGTGCCAGCAGCGTGACAGGGAATAATTCACCCCTCCACTTT. It yields the protein CASSVTGNNSPLHF.

In its sample, this clonotype was seen a few times. The chain has TRBV7-2 and TRBJ2-7, with a possible D match to TRBD2 (6 bases). Germline assignment: CDR1 SGHTA and CDR2 FQGNSA. The ends were cut back, 3 bases at V and 2 bases at J, with 14 bases in the middle. This CDR3 is 15 amino acids long. The CDR3 loop is CASSLALARTYEQYF. CDR3 coding DNA: TGTGCCAGCAGCTTGGCTCTAGCGAGGACCTACGAGCAGTACTTC. Supplemented by reference TRBV7-2 and TRBJ2-7, the full variable domain reads GAGVSQSPSNKVTEKGKDVELRCDPISGHTALYWYRQSLGQGLEFLIYFQGNSAPDKSGLPSDRFSAERTGGSVSTLTIQRTQQEDSAVYLCASSLALARTYEQYFGPGTRLTVT.

This clonotype has a single count. The CDR3 is CASRDRGGSYEQYF. CDR3 sequence (DNA): TGTGCCAGCAGGGACAGGGGAGGATCCTACGAGCAGTACTTC. The rearrangement joins TRBV6-1 to TRBJ2-7; 9 nucleotides line up with TRBD1. CDR1 and CDR2 (germline): MNHNS, SASEGT. The CDR3 totals 14 residues. The ends lost 6 bases at V and 1 base at J; junction bases unmatched: 4.

The chain uses TRBV25-1 and TRBJ2-5; 8 nucleotides line up with TRBD2. Germline CDR1 and CDR2: MGHDK and SYGVNS. The CDR3 spans 13 residues. The junction had 3 bases not matched to a gene; V was cut back by 8 bases and J by 1 base. CDR3 amino acids: CASATSGQETQYF. CDR3 bases: TGTGCCAGCGCAACTAGCGGCCAAGAGACCCAGTACTTC.

The chain joins TRBV20-1 to TRBJ2-1, with D possibly TRBD2 on 5 matching bases. The CDR3 totals 14 residues. V lost 3 bases and J 4 bases, leaving 13 bases between the germline ends. CDR1 and CDR2 (germline): DFQATT, SNEGSKA (reference sequence). The CDR3, as DNA: TGCAGTGCTAGGATTTTAGCGCTGTACAATGAGCAGTTCTTC. Residues: CSARILALYNEQFF.

This clonotype was seen a handful of times. This rearrangement joins TRBV7-9 to TRBJ2-7; D may correspond to TRBD1 or TRBD2 (6 bases each). The CDR3 runs to 16 residues. V gave up 3 bases and J gave up 4 bases, with 19 bases separating them. From germline, CDR1 is SEHNR and CDR2 FQNEAQ (reference sequence). In nucleotides, the CDR3 is TGTGCCAGCAGCTTGATGGGGGGCGGGAAGGGATACGAGCAGTACTTC. Protein product: CASSLMGGGKGYEQYF.

This clonotype showed up just a few times. CDR3: CASSYSMGGGQPQHF. CDR3 coding DNA: TGTGCCAGCAGTTACTCGATGGGTGGGGGACAGCCCCAGCATTTT. This rearrangement joins TRBV6-5 to TRBJ1-5; D perhaps matches TRBD1 (5 bases). The germline CDR1 and CDR2 sequences are MNHEY and SVGAGI. V was cut by 0 bases and J by 7 bases, with 13 bases left in between. The length of the CDR3 is 15 residues.

This clonotype was detected only a few times. This chain uses TRBV3-1 with TRBJ2-1, with D unresolved. The germline gives CDR1 LGHDT, CDR2 YNNKEL (reference sequence). V was trimmed by 1 base and J by 15 bases, leaving 13 bases between them. CDR3 size: 12 residues. CDR3 loop: CASSQGKYSVFF. CDR3 coding DNA: TGTGCCAGCAGCCAAGGGAAGTATTCGGTGTTCTTC.

The V and J genes are TRBV20-1 and TRBJ2-2, with 9 bases lining up with TRBD2. CDR1 is DFQATT and CDR2 is SNEGSKA in the germline V gene (reference sequence). The CDR3 is 15 residues long. J lost 4 bases, V lost 6 bases, and 9 bases had no gene match. The CDR3, as DNA: TGCAGTGCGCGGGTGGCGGGGGGGCCCACCGGGGAGCTGTTTTTT. Its protein product is CSARVAGGPTGELFF.

This clonotype was counted a few times. The chain is built from TRBV12-3 or TRBV12-4 and TRBJ1-1; TRBD1 aligns across 7 bases. The CDR3 runs to 14 residues. The ends lost 5 bases at V and 0 bases at J; junction bases unmatched: 3. The CDR3 DNA reads as TGTGCCAGCAGTGCCGGGACAGTGAACACTGAAGCTTTCTTT. It is translated as CASSAGTVNTEAFF.

J is TRBJ2-1 and V is TRBV20-1; TRBD2 aligns across 12 bases. Germline V gene sequence: CDR1 DFQATT, CDR2 SNEGSKA (reference sequence). The CDR3 is 15 residues long. The junction had 6 bases not matched to a gene; V was cut back by 4 bases and J by 5 bases. CDR3 residues: CSAISSGRGDNEQFF. As DNA, the CDR3 is TGCAGTGCTATATCTAGCGGGAGGGGAGACAATGAGCAGTTCTTC.

This clonotype was picked up a small number of times. The chain employs TRBV6-1 and TRBJ2-3; the match to TRBD2 covers 7 bases. The CDR3 sequence is 18 residues long. V gave up 6 bases and J gave up 1 base; unmatched junction bases: 16. Looked up from germline, CDR1 is MNHNS and CDR2 is SASEGT. In DNA, the CDR3 is TGTGCCAGCAGGAGAAAGGGGTCTAGCGGAGAAGGCACAGATACGCAGTATTTT. The encoded protein is CASRRKGSSGEGTDTQYF.

This clonotype was found a few times. The CDR3 is CASSSRTGVYQPQHF. CDR3 DNA sequence: TGTGCCAGCAGTTCCCGGACAGGGGTGTATCAGCCCCAGCATTTT. The rearrangement uses TRBV12-3 or TRBV12-4 and TRBJ1-5, with 9 nucleotides matching TRBD1. Unmatched junction bases numbered 6, after V lost 4 bases and J lost 5 bases. The CDR3 contains 15 residues.

This clonotype was observed a few times. V and J are TRBV12-3 or TRBV12-4 and TRBJ1-5; maybe TRBD1 (6 bases). Trimming removed 2 bases from V and 6 bases from J, with 11 bases in between. The CDR3 length is 14 residues. The CDR3 protein is CASSLSTGGQPQHF. Written as DNA, the CDR3 is TGTGCCAGCAGTTTATCGACAGGCGGTCAGCCCCAGCATTTT.

This clonotype turned up a few times. V and J are TRBV7-6 and TRBJ1-2; no clear D. From germline, CDR1 is SGHVS and CDR2 FNYEAQ. V was pared by 1 base and J by 5 bases, with 20 bases between. This CDR3 has 17 amino acids. The CDR3, as DNA: TGTGCCAGCAGCTTAGTTGCCCGGACGGCAGAAACGTATGGCTACACCTTC. Translating it yields CASSLVARTAETYGYTF.

This chain links TRBV6-2 or TRBV6-3 with TRBJ2-1, with D possibly matching TRBD2 (6 bases). V lost 3 bases and J lost 7, with 13 bases in between. CDR3 length equals 14 residues. Germline CDR1 is MNHEY and CDR2 is SVGEGT. In DNA, the CDR3 is TGTGCCAGCAGTTATTTAGGGCGGGGAAATGAGCAGTTCTTC. Its protein product is CASSYLGRGNEQFF.

The table lists this clonotype with a few counts. The chain employs TRBV6-1 and TRBJ2-5, with a weak D call TRBD2 (6 bases). There are 14 residues in the CDR3. Deletions cut 2 bases from V and 9 bases from J, with 16 bases between. Germline V gives CDR1 MNHNS, CDR2 SASEGT. This CDR3 is CASSESGPRGSQYF. The CDR3 nucleotides are TGTGCCAGCAGTGAAAGTGGGCCACGGGGGTCCCAGTACTTC.

This chain links TRBV5-1 with TRBJ1-4, with D possibly matching TRBD1 (6 bases). Germline loops: CDR1 SGHRS, CDR2 YFSETQ. V was pared by 4 bases and J by 2 bases, with 15 bases between. The CDR3 length is 16 residues. The CDR3 loop reads CASSPRGGRTNEKLFF. CDR3 DNA sequence: TGCGCCAGCAGCCCCCGGGGGGGCCGGACTAATGAAAAACTGTTTTTT.